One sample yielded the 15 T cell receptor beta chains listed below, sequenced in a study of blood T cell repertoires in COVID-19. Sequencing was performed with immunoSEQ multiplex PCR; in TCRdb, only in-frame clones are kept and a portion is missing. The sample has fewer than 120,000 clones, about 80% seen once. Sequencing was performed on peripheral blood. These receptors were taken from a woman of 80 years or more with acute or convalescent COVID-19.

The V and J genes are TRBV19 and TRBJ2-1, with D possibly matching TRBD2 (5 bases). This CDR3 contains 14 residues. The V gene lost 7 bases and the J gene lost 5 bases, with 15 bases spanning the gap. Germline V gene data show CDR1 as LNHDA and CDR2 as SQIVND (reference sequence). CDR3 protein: CASKRGNQNNEQFF. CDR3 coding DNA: TGTGCCAGTAAGAGAGGGAACCAGAACAATGAGCAGTTCTTC. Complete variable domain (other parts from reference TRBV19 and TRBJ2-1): DGGITQSPKYLFRKEGQNVTLSCEQNLNHDAMYWYRQDPGQGLRLIYYSQIVNDFQKGDIAEGYSVSREKKESFPLTVTSAQKNPTAFYLCASKRGNQNNEQFFGPGTRLTVL.

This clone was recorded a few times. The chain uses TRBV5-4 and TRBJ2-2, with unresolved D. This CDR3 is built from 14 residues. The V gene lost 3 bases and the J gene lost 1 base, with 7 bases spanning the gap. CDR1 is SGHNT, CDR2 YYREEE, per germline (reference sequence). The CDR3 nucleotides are TGTGCCAGCAGCTATAGACAGAACACCGGGGAGCTGTTTTTT. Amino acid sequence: CASSYRQNTGELFF.

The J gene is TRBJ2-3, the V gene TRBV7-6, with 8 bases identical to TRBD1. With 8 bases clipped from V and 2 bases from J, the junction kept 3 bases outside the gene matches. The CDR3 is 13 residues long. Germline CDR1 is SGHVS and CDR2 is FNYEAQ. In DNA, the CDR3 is TGTGCCAGCGGACAGGGATACACAGATACGCAGTATTTT. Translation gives CASGQGYTDTQYF.

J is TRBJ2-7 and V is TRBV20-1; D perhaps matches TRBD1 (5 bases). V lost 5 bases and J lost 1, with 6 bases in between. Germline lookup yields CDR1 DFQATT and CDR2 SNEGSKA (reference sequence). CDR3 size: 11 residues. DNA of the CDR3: TGCAGTGCTGGACAATCCTACGAGCAGTACTTC. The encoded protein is CSAGQSYEQYF.

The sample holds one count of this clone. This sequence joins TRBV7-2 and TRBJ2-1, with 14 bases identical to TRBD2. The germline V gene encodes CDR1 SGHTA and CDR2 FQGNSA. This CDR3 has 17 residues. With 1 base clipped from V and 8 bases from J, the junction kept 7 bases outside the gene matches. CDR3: CASSLVEGLAGVDEQFF. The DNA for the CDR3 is TGTGCCAGCAGCTTAGTTGAGGGACTAGCGGGAGTGGATGAGCAGTTCTTC.

The CDR3 loop reads CASSISTFLQETQYF. The CDR3 DNA follows: TGTGCCAGTAGTATATCGACTTTTCTTCAAGAGACCCAGTACTTC. The V and J genes are TRBV19 and TRBJ2-5, with D hard to call. CDR1 is LNHDA, CDR2 SQIVND, per germline (reference sequence). The CDR3 is 15 residues long. V shed 2 bases and J shed 2 bases, with 12 bases lying between them.

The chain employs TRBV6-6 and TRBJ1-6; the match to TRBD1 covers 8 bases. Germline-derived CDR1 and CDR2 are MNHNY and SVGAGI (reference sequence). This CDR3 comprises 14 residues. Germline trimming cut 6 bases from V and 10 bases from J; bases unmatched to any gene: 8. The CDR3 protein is CASSDGQGRSPLHF. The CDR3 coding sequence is TGTGCCAGCAGCGACGGACAGGGAAGATCACCCCTCCACTTT.

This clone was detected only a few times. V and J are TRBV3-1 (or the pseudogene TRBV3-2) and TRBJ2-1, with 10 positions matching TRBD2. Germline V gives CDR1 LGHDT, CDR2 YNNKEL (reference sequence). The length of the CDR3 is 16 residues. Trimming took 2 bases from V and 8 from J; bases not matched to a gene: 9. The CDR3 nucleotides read TGTGCCAGCAGCCAATGGGGGAGCGGGGGGGCCCATGAGCAGTTCTTC. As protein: CASSQWGSGGAHEQFF.

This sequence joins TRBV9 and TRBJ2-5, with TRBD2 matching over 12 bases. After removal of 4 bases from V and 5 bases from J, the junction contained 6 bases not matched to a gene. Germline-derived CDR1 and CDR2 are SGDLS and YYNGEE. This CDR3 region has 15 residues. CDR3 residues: CASSWASGRAETQYF. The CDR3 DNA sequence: TGTGCCAGCAGCTGGGCTAGCGGGAGGGCGGAGACCCAGTACTTC.

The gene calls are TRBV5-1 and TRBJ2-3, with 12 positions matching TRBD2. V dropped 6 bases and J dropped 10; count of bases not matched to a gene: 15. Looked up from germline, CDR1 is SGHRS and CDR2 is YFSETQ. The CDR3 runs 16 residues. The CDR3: CASTINLAGGLKAQYF. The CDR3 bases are TGCGCCAGCACCATTAATCTAGCGGGGGGGCTTAAGGCGCAGTATTTT.

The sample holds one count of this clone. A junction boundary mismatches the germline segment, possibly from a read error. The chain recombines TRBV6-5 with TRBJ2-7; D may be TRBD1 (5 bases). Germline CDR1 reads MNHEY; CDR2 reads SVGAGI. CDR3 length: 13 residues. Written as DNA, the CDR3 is TGTGCCAGCAGTTACTCGTGGGGCAGGGATGTGGACTTC. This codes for CASSYSWGRDVDF.

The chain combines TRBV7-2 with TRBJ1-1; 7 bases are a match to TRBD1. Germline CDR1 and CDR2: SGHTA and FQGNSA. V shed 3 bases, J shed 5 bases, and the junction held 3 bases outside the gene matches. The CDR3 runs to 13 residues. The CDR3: CASSLGQRTEAFF. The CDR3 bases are TGTGCCAGCAGCTTGGGACAGAGGACTGAAGCTTTCTTT. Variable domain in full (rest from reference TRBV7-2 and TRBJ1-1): GAGVSQSPSNKVTEKGKDVELRCDPISGHTALYWYRQSLGQGLEFLIYFQGNSAPDKSGLPSDRFSAERTGGSVSTLTIQRTQQEDSAVYLCASSLGQRTEAFFGQGTRLTVV.

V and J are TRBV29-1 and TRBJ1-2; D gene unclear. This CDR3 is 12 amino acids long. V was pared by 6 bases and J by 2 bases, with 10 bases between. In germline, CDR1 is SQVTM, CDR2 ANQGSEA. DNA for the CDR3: TGCAGCGTAAGCGACGGGAACTATGGCTACACCTTC. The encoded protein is CSVSDGNYGYTF.

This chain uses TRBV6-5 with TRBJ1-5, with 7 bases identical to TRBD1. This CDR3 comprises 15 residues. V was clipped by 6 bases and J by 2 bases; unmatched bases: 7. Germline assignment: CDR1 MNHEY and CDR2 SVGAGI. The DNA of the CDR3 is TGTGCCAGCAGAACGACAGGGAGTGGCAATCAGCCCCAGCATTTT. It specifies CASRTTGSGNQPQHF.

CDR3 bases: TGCGCCAGCAGCGAGACAGGGGATTATGGCTACACCTTC. Translated, it gives CASSETGDYGYTF. V gene TRBV5-1 combines with J gene TRBJ1-2; 8 nucleotides line up with TRBD1. CDR1 and CDR2 from the germline V gene are SGHRS and YFSETQ. The trim removed 4 bases at V and 5 bases at J, leaving 4 bases unmatched. The CDR3 extends over 13 amino acids.